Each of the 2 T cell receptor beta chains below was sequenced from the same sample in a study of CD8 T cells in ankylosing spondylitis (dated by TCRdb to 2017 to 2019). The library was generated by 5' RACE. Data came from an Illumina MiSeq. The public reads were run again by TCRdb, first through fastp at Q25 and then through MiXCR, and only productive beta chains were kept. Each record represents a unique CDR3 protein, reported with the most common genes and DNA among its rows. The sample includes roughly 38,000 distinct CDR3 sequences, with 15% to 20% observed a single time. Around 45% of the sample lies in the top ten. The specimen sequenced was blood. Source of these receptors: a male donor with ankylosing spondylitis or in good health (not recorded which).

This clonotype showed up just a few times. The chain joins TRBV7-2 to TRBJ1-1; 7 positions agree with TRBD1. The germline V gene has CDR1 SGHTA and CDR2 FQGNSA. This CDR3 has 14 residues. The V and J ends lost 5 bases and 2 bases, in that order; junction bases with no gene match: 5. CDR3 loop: CASSPDRTNTEAFF. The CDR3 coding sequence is TGTGCCAGCAGCCCGGACAGGACCAACACTGAAGCTTTCTTT.

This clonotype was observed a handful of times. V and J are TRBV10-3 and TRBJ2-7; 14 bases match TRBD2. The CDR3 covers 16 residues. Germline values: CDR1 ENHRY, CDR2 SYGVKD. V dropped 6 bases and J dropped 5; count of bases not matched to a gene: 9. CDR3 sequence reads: CAIRPGLAGARHEQYF. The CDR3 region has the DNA TGTGCCATCAGACCGGGACTAGCGGGAGCTCGGCACGAGCAGTACTTC.